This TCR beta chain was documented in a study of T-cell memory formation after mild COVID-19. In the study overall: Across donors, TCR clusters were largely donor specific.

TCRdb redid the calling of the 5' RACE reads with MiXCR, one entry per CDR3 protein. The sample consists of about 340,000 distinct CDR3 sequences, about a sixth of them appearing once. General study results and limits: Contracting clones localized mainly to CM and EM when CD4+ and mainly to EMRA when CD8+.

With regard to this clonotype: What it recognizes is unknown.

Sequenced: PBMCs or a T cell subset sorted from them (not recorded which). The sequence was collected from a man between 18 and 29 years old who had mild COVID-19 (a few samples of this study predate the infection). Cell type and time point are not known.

The CDR3 here is CASSLIGGGHITDTQYF. The DNA for the CDR3 is TGTGCCAGCAGCTTAATCGGTGGGGGCCACATCACAGATACGCAGTATTTT. This chain links TRBV7-8 with TRBJ2-3, with D possibly TRBD1 on 6 matching bases. V lost 2 bases, J lost 2 bases, and 17 bases lay in between. Germline CDR1 reads SGHVS; CDR2 reads FQNEAQ. The CDR3 is made up of 17 amino acids.